This T cell receptor (beta chain) was recorded in a study of beta chain features in type 1 diabetes. In the study overall: Over all samples combined, over 85 million sorted cells were examined.

Germline CDR1 and CDR2: SSHAT and FNYEAQ (reference sequence). V dropped 0 bases and J dropped 5; count of bases not matched to a gene: 4. The CDR3 sequence is 15 residues long. One heparinised draw of blood, averaging roughly 110 mL, came from each donor. Populations isolated by sorting all had purity greater than 95%. All of the isolated RNA was reverse transcribed, so expressed TCRB transcripts were sequenced. Some clones are missing from TCRdb's copy, which holds only in-frame ones; the method was immunoSEQ multiplex PCR. Here the sample spans hundreds of thousands of clones, approximately 30% being singletons.

The chain uses TRBV7-7 and TRBJ2-5, with 9 bases aligning to TRBD1. Sequencing input: naive CD4+ T cells from blood. This TCR was sampled from a young man in good health. CDR3 region: CASSLAGTGKETQYF. The CDR3 coding sequence is TGTGCCAGCAGCTTAGCCGGGACAGGGAAGGAGACCCAGTACTTC.